This record looks at one TCR beta chain sequence and its context. The antigen is not known. This sample stems from a study of beta chain features in type 1 diabetes. Study-level points and caveats: Type 1 diabetes patients had TCRB CDR3s that were shorter (moderately but significantly so) in all four CD4+ subsets.

Germline-derived CDR1 and CDR2 are SGHTA and FQGNSA. The germline V and J ends were trimmed by 5 bases and 4 bases, with 9 bases remaining between them. The CDR3 has 13 amino acids. cDNA synthesis used the whole RNA isolate, giving expressed TCRB sequences. Clones were read by immunoSEQ multiplex PCR, and TCRdb kept only the in-frame ones, dropping some. The sample lists 300,000 or so clones, roughly 12% occurring once. The sample was naive CD4+ T cells from blood. V is TRBV7-2 and J is TRBJ1-3; no clear D gene. This TCR was sampled from a woman between 18 and 29 years old with type 1 diabetes. CDR3 sequence reads: CASSPGLGNTIYF. The CDR3 DNA sequence: TGTGCCAGCAGCCCAGGCCTGGGAAACACCATATATTTT.